The clone carrying this T cell receptor (beta chain) was seen ten or more times. Alpha and beta chains were covered, as first-strand cDNA relied on TRAV- and TRBV-specific primers. With a V-primer adapter and a constant-region primer, TCRs were amplified for about 22 PCR cycles. TCRdb re-called the reads through MiXCR, storing one row per CDR3 protein. The sample has more than 50,000 distinct CDR3 sequences, 26% seen once. The sample belongs to a study of low-dose radiotherapy and immunotherapy resistance in tumors. Whole-study context: Cohort 1 got 0.5 Gy per fraction every 2 weeks, 6.5 Gy in total. Daily, from cycle 1 day 1 and for four cycles, patients took oral aspirin 300 mg.

Noted time point: before trial treatment. Trimming removed 5 bases at V and 9 bases at J, with 20 bases between. Germline loops: CDR1 MNHEY, CDR2 SMNVEV (reference sequence). There are 15 residues in the CDR3. Sequenced material: PBMCs, taken before treatment. The source is a male donor with rectosigmoid adenocarcinoma. This sequence joins TRBV27 and TRBJ1-5, with D perhaps matching TRBD1 (6 bases). The CDR3 DNA reads as TGTGCCAGCAGTCAGGGGACATCATCCCAATGGCCCCAGCATTTT. Translated: CASSQGTSSQWPQHF.